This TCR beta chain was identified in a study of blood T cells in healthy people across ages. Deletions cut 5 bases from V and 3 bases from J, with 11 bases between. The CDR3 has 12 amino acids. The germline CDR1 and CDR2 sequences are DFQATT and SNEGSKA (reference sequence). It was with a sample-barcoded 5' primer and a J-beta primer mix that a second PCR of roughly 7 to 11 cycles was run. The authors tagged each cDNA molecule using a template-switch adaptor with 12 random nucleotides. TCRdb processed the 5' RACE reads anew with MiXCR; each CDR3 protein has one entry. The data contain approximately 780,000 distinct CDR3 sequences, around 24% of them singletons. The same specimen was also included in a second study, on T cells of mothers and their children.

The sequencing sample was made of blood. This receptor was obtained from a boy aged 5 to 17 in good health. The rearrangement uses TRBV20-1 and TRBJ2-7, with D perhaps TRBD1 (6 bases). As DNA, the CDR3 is TGCAGTGCTCAGACAGGAGACTACGAGCAGTACTTC. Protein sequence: CSAQTGDYEQYF.